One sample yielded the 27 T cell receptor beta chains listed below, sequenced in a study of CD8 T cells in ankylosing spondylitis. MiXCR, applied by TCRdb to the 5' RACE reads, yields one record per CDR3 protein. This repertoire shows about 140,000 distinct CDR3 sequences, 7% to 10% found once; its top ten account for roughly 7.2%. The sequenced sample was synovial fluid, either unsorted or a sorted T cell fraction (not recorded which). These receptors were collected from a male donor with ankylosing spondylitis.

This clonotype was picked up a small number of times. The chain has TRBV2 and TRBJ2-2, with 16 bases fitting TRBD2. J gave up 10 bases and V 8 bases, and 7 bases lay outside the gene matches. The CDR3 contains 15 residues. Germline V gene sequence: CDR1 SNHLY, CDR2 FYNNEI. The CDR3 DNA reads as TGTGCCAGCTCCGGGACTAGCGGGAGGGGAGTGGAGCTGTTTTTT. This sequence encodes CASSGTSGRGVELFF.

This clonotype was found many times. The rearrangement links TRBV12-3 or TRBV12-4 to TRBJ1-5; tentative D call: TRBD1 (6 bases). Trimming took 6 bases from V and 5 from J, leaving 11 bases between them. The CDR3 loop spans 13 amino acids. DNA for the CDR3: TGTGCCAGCAGCTTACAGGGAGATCAGCCCCAGCATTTT. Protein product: CASSLQGDQPQHF.

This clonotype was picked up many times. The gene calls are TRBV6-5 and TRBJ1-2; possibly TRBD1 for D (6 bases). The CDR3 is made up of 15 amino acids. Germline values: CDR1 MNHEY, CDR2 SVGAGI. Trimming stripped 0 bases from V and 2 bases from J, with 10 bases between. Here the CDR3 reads CASSYSGTKNYGYTF. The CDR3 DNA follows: TGTGCCAGCAGTTACTCCGGGACAAAAAACTATGGCTACACCTTC.

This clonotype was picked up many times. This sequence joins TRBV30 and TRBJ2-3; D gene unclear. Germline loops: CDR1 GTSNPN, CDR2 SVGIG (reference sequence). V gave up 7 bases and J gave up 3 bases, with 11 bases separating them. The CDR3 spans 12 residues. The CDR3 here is CASAVVTDTQYF. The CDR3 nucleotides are TGTGCCTCCGCTGTTGTTACAGATACGCAGTATTTT. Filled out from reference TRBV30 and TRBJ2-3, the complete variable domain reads SQTIHQWPATLVQPVGSPLSLECTVEGTSNPNLYWYRQAAGRGLQLLFYSVGIGQISSEVPQNLSASRPQDRQFILSSKKLLLSDSGFYLCASAVVTDTQYFGPGTRLTVL.

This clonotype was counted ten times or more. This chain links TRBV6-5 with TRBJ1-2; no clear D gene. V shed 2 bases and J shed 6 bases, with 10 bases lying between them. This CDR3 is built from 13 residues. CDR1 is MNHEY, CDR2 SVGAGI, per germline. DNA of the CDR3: TGTGCCAGCAGTTACGGGCAGGTGAATGGCTACACCTTC. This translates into CASSYGQVNGYTF.

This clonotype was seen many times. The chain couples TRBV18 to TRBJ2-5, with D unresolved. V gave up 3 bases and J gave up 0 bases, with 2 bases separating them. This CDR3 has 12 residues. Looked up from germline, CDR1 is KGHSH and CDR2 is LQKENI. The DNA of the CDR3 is TGTGCCAGCTCACCCGACCAAGAGACCCAGTACTTC. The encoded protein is CASSPDQETQYF.

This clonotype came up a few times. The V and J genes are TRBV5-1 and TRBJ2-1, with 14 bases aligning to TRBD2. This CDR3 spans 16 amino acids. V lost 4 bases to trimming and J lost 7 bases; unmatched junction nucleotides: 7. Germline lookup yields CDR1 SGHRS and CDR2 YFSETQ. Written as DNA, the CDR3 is TGCGCCAGCAGCCGTTCGACTAGCGGGGGGGCAAATGAGCAGTTCTTC. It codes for CASSRSTSGGANEQFF. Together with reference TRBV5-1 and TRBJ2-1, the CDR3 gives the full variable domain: KAGVTQTPRYLIKTRGQQVTLSCSPISGHRSVSWYQQTPGQGLQFLFEYFSETQRNKGNFPGRFSGRQFSNSRSEMNVSTLELGDSALYLCASSRSTSGGANEQFFGPGTRLTVL.

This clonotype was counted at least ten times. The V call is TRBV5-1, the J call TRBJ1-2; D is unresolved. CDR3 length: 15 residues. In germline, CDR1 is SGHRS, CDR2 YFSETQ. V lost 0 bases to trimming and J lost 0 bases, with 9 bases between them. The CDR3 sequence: CASSLVFSANYGYTF. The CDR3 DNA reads TGCGCCAGCAGCTTGGTGTTCTCGGCTAACTATGGCTACACCTTC.

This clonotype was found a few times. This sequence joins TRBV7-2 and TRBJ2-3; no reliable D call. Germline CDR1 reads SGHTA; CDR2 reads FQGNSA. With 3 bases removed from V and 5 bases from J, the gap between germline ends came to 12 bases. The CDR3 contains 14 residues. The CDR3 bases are TGTGCCAGCAGCTTCTTAACATTGGGAGATACGCAGTATTTT. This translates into CASSFLTLGDTQYF.

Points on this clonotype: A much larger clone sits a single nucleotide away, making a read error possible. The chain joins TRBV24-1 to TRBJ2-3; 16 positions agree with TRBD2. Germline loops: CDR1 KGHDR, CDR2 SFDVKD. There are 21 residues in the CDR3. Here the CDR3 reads CATSDSTGTSGRAVSTDTHYF. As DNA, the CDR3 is TGTGCCACCAGTGATTCCACCGGGACTAGCGGGAGGGCCGTGAGCACAGATACGCATTATTTT.

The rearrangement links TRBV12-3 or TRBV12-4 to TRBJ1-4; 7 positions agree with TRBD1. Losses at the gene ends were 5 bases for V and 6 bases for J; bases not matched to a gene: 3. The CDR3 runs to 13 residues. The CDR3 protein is CASSPQGHEKLFF. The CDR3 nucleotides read TGTGCCAGCAGTCCACAGGGGCATGAAAAACTGTTTTTT.

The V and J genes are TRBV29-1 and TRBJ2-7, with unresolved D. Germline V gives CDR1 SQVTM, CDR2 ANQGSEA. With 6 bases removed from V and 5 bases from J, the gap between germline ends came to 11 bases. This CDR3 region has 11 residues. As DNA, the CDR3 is TGCAGCGTCGCAAGTGGGGACGAGCAGTACTTC. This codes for CSVASGDEQYF.

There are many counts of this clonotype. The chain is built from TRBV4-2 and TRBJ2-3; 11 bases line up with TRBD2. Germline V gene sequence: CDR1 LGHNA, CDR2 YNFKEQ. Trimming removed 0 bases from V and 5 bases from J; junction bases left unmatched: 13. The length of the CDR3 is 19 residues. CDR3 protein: CASSQEGASGGPREDTQYF. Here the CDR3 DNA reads TGTGCCAGCAGCCAAGAAGGTGCTAGCGGGGGGCCTCGTGAAGATACGCAGTATTTT.

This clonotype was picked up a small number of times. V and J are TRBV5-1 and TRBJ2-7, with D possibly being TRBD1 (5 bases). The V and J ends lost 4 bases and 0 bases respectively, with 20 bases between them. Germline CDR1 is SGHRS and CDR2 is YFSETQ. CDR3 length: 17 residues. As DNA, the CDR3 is TGCGCCAGCAGCCTGGGTTGGGGCAGGGATATCTCCTACGAGCAGTACTTC. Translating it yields CASSLGWGRDISYEQYF.

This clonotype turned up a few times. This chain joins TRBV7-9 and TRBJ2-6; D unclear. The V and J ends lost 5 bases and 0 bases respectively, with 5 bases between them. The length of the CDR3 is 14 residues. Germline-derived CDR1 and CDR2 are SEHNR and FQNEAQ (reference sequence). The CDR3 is CASSKFSGANVLTF. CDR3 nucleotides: TGTGCCAGCAGCAAGTTCTCTGGGGCCAACGTCCTGACTTTC.

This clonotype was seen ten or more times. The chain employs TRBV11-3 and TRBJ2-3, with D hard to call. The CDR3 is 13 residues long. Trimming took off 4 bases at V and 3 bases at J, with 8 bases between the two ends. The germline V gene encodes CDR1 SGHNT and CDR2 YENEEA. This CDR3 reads CASSSRGTDTQYF. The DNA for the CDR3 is TGTGCCAGCAGCTCCCGCGGTACAGATACGCAGTATTTT. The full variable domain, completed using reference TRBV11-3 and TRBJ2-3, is EAGVVQSPRYKIIEKKQPVAFWCNPISGHNTLYWYLQNLGQGPELLIRYENEEAVDDSQLPKDRFSAERLKGVDSTLKIQPAELGDSAVYLCASSSRGTDTQYFGPGTRLTVL.

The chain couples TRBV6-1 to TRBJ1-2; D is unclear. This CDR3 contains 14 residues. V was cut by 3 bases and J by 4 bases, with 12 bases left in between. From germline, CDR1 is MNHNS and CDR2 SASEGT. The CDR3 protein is CASSDKARGYGYTF. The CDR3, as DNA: TGTGCCAGCAGTGACAAGGCCCGGGGCTATGGCTACACCTTC.

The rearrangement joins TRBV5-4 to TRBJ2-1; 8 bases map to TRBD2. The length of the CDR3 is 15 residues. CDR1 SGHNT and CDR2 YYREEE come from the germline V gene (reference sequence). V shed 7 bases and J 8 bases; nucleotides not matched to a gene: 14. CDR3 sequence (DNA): TGTGCCAGCTATTATCCGGGAGGGCCCCCTGATGAGCAGTTCTTC. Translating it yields CASYYPGGPPDEQFF.

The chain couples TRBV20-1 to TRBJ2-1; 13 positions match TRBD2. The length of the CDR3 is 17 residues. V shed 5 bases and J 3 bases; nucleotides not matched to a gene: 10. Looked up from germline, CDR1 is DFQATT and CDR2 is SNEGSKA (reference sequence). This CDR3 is CSARPYGTSGNYNEQFF. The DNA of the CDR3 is TGCAGTGCTCGGCCCTATGGGACTAGCGGGAACTACAATGAGCAGTTCTTC.

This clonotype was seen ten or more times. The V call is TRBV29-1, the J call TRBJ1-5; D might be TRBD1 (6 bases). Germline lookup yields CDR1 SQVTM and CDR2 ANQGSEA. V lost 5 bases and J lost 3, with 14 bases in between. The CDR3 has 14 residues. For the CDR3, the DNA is TGCAGCGTTAAGGGGCAGGGGATCAATCAGCCCCAGCATTTT. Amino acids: CSVKGQGINQPQHF.

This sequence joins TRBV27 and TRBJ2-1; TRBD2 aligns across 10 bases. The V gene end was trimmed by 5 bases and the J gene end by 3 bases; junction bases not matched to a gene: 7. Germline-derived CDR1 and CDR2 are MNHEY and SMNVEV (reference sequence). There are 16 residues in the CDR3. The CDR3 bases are TGTGCCAGCAGTCCCACGGAGCGGGGGGGCTACAATGAGCAGTTCTTC. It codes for CASSPTERGGYNEQFF.

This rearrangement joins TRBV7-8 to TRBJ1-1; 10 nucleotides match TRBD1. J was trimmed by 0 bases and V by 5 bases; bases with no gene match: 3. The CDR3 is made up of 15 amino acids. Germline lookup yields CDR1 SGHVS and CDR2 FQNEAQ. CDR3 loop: CASSLGQGVNTEAFF. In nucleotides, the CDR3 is TGTGCCAGCAGCCTAGGACAGGGGGTGAACACTGAAGCTTTCTTT.

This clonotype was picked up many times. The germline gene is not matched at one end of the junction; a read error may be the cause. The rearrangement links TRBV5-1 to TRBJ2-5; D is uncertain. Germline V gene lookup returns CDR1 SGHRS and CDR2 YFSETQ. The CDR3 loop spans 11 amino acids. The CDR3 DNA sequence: TGTGCCAGCAGCTTCCAAGAGACCCAGTACTTC. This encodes CASSFQETQYF.

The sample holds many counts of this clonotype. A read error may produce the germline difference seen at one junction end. CDR3 bases: TGTGCCAGCAGCTCACTCACCAGAGGCAGGGACAGGGGCCTCTTC. As protein: CASSSLTRGRDRGLF. The V gene is TRBV11-2, the J gene TRBJ2-5; TRBD1 aligns across 10 bases. The CDR3 runs to 15 residues. Germline V CDR1 and CDR2: SGHAT, FQNNGV.

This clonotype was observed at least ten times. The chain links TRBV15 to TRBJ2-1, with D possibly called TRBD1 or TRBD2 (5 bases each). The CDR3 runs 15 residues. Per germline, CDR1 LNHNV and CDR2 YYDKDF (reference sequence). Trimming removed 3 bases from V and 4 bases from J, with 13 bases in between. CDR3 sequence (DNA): TGTGCCACCAGCAGGGAGTGGGACGGATACAATGAGCAGTTCTTC. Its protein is CATSREWDGYNEQFF.

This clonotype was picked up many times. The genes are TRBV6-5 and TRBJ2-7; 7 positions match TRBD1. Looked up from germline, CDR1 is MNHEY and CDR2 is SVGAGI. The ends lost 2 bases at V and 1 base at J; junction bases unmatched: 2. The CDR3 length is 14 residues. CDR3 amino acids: CASSYETGSYEQYF. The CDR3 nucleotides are TGTGCCAGCAGTTACGAGACAGGGTCCTACGAGCAGTACTTC.

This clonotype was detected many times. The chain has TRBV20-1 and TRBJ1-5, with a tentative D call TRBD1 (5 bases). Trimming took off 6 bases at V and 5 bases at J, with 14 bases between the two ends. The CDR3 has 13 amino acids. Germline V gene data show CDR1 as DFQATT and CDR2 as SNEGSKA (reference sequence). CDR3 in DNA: TGCAGTGCGGCGACAGTTTGGGATCAGCCCCAGCATTTT. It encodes CSAATVWDQPQHF.